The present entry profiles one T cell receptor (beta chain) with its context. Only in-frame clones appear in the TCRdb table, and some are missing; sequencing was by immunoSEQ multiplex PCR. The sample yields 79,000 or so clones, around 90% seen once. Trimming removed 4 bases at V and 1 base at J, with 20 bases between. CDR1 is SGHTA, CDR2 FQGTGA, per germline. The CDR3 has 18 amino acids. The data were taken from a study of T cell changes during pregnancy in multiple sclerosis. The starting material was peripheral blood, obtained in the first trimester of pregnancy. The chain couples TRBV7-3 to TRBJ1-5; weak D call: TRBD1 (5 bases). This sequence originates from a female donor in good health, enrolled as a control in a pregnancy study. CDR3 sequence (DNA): TGTGCCAGCAGCTCAAAACCCCGCGGGGGAAAGAGCAATCAGCCCCAGCATTTT. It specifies CASSSKPRGGKSNQPQHF.